The 14 T cell receptor beta chains reported below all come from one sample, sequenced in a study of blood T cell repertoires in COVID-19. TCRdb keeps only in-frame clones here, not all; method: immunoSEQ multiplex PCR. The data contain approximately 130,000 clones, roughly 80% of them singletons. The sequencing sample was made of peripheral blood. The origin of the receptors is a human donor in a cohort sampled during active COVID-19.

The V gene is TRBV2, the J gene TRBJ2-7, with 9 bases fitting TRBD1. Looked up from germline, CDR1 is SNHLY and CDR2 is FYNNEI. The CDR3 has 15 residues. The V segment lost 5 bases and the J segment 1 base; nucleotides outside the gene matches: 6. CDR3 sequence reads: CASSQPGQGSYEQYF. CDR3 nucleotides: TGTGCCAGCAGTCAACCGGGACAGGGTTCCTACGAGCAGTACTTC.

The chain couples TRBV11-3 to TRBJ1-6; no definite D call. The V gene's germline CDR1 is SGHNT and CDR2 YENEEA. Trimming removed 4 bases at V and 15 bases at J, with 16 bases between. The CDR3 runs to 13 residues. CDR3: CASSSRKGGLLHF. Here the CDR3 DNA reads TGTGCCAGCAGCTCTCGGAAGGGAGGACTCCTCCACTTT.

The chain carries TRBV2 and TRBJ2-1, with TRBD1 matching over 9 bases. Germline CDR1 reads SNHLY; CDR2 reads FYNNEI. The CDR3 runs to 15 residues. V was clipped by 5 bases and J by 1 base; unmatched bases: 3. The CDR3 region has the DNA TGTGCCAGCAGTACCGGGACAGGGTCCTACAATGAGCAGTTCTTC. Protein: CASSTGTGSYNEQFF.

The chain has TRBV15 and TRBJ2-3, with D perhaps matching TRBD2 (5 bases). V lost 0 bases and J lost 0, with 10 bases in between. Germline values: CDR1 LNHNV, CDR2 YYDKDF (reference sequence). The CDR3 runs 16 residues. DNA for the CDR3: TGTGCCACCAGCAGAGATCGCACGGGAAGCACAGATACGCAGTATTTT. Its translation: CATSRDRTGSTDTQYF.

V is TRBV18 and J is TRBJ1-2; tentatively, D is TRBD1 (5 bases). CDR1 and CDR2 from the germline V gene are KGHSH and LQKENI. V was cut by 3 bases and J by 3 bases, with 14 bases left in between. The CDR3 is 15 amino acids. CDR3 loop: CASSPQDGGDYGYTF. In DNA form, the CDR3 reads TGTGCCAGCTCACCTCAGGACGGGGGGGACTATGGCTACACCTTC. Filled out from reference TRBV18 and TRBJ1-2, the complete variable domain reads NAGVMQNPRHLVRRRGQEARLRCSPMKGHSHVYWYRQLPEEGLKFMVYLQKENIIDESGMPKERFSAEFPKEGPSILRIQQVVRGDSAAYFCASSPQDGGDYGYTFGSGTRLTVV.

CDR3 DNA sequence: TGTGCCAGCAGGACTAGCGGGAGGGTCTACGAGCAGTACTTC. Amino acids: CASRTSGRVYEQYF. This chain connects TRBV11-2 to TRBJ2-7, with 14 positions matching TRBD2. This CDR3 is built from 14 residues. From germline, CDR1 is SGHAT and CDR2 FQNNGV. V was clipped by 6 bases and J by 3 bases; unmatched bases: 1.

The chain has TRBV5-1 and TRBJ1-1; a weak D match, TRBD1 (6 bases). CDR1 is SGHRS, CDR2 YFSETQ, per germline. The CDR3 loop spans 16 amino acids. V lost 4 bases and J lost 4, with 20 bases in between. The CDR3 region is CASSLGPRGGATEAFF. The CDR3 nucleotides are TGCGCCAGCAGCCTCGGACCTCGAGGGGGTGCCACTGAAGCTTTCTTT.

This clone was found once. The gene calls are TRBV2 and TRBJ1-6, with 7 bases matching TRBD1. J was trimmed by 5 bases and V by 3 bases; bases with no gene match: 4. The germline gives CDR1 SNHLY, CDR2 FYNNEI. The CDR3 loop spans 15 amino acids. The CDR3 nucleotides are TGTGCCAGCAGTGACGGACAGGCTAATAATTCACCCCTCCACTTT. This codes for CASSDGQANNSPLHF.

The chain recombines TRBV29-1 with TRBJ2-5, with TRBD2 matching over 10 bases. V gave up 4 bases and J gave up 4 bases; unmatched junction bases: 12. The CDR3 contains 16 residues. The germline V gene has CDR1 SQVTM and CDR2 ANQGSEA. This CDR3 reads CSVVKSSGGALETQYF. CDR3 bases: TGCAGCGTTGTAAAGTCCAGCGGGGGGGCCTTAGAGACCCAGTACTTC.

This clone turned up a few times. The chain couples TRBV13 to TRBJ2-7; 8 bases map to TRBD1. CDR1 and CDR2 (germline): PRHDT, FYEKMQ (reference sequence). CDR3 length: 13 residues. V dropped 5 bases and J dropped 3; count of bases not matched to a gene: 3. CDR3 coding DNA: TGTGCCAGCAGCCCTGGACAGGGCTACGAGCAGTACTTC. Protein: CASSPGQGYEQYF.

The CDR3 region has the DNA TGTGCCACCAGTGATCAAATGGGACAGACTTTCTATGGCTACACCTTC. Translation: CATSDQMGQTFYGYTF. V is TRBV24-1 and J is TRBJ1-2; 7 bases map to TRBD1. The germline V gene encodes CDR1 KGHDR and CDR2 SFDVKD. Trimming took 3 bases from V and 4 from J; bases not matched to a gene: 10. This CDR3 has 16 amino acids.

The chain links TRBV10-1 to TRBJ1-1; TRBD1 is a possible D gene (6 bases). Germline values: CDR1 WNHNN, CDR2 SYGVQD (reference sequence). The ends were cut back, 0 bases at V and 5 bases at J, with 10 bases in the middle. The CDR3 covers 14 residues. CDR3 sequence reads: CASSESGAGTEAFF. CDR3 DNA sequence: TGCGCCAGCAGTGAGTCGGGGGCTGGGACTGAAGCTTTCTTT.

The V gene is TRBV20-1, the J gene TRBJ2-7; 7 nucleotides line up with TRBD2. V lost 3 bases and J lost 4; bases outside the gene matches: 12. There are 15 residues in the CDR3. The germline V gene encodes CDR1 DFQATT and CDR2 SNEGSKA (reference sequence). CDR3: CSASGSSGGLYEQYF. CDR3 sequence (DNA): TGCAGTGCTAGTGGAAGTTCGGGGGGTTTATACGAGCAGTACTTC.

This chain connects TRBV10-2 to TRBJ2-3, with D possibly TRBD2 on 6 matching bases. The CDR3 totals 15 residues. Germline CDR1 reads WSHSY; CDR2 reads SAAADI. The V gene lost 8 bases and the J gene lost 0 bases, with 15 bases spanning the gap. The CDR3 sequence is CASCEPGLSTDTQYF. DNA for the CDR3: TGCGCCAGCTGCGAACCGGGACTTAGCACAGATACGCAGTATTTT.